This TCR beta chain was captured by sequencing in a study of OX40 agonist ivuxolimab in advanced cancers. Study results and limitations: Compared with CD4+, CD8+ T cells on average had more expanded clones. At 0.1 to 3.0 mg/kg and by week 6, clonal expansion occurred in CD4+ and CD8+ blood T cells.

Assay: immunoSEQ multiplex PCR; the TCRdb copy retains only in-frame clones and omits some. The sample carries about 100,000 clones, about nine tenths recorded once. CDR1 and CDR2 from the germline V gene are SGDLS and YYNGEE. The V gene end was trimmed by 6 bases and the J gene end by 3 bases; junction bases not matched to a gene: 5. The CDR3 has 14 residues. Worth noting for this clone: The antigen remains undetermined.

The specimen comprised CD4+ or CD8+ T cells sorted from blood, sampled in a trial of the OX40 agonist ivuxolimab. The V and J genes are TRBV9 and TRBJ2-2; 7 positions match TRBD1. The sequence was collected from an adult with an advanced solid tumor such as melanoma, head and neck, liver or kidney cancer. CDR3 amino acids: CASTPTGDTGELFF. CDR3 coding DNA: TGTGCCAGCACCCCTACAGGGGACACCGGGGAGCTGTTTTTT.